A single sample gave rise to the 3 T cell receptor beta chains below, sequenced in a study of cytomegalovirus exposure and HLA in healthy donors listed by TCRdb under 2017. To prepare the library, the immunoSEQ multiplex PCR assay was applied. A mixture of 60 forward primers for TCR Vbeta segments and 13 reverse primers for TCR Jbeta segments was used in the multiplex PCR. Sourced from immuneACCESS, this table was stored by TCRdb with only in-frame sequences that have V and J called. A share of the clones is absent; for the studies checked, an unresolved V gene accounts for under half, and the remainder has no known explanation. Here the sample has about 160,000 clones; 77% occur a single time. Clones ranked in the top ten supply less than 2.5% of the sample. Sequencing was carried out using PBMCs. These receptors were collected from a man aged 45 to 65 in good health and CMV-seropositive.

The genes are TRBV21-1 and TRBJ1-5; the D segment call TRBD1 is taken from the table without a DNA check. TRBV21-1 is shown as a pseudogene. This CDR3 is 19 amino acids long. The CDR3 DNA sequence: TGTGCCAGCAGCAAAGTCGCGGGAGACAGGGGGGATAGCAATCAGCCCCAGCATTTT. This translates into CASSKVAGDRGDSNQPQHF.

The chain recombines TRBV18 with TRBJ1-1; TRBD1 might be the D (6 bases). This CDR3 is 14 amino acids long. V was shortened by 3 bases and J by 1 base, with 9 bases between the two germline ends. Germline V CDR1 and CDR2: KGHSH, LQKENI. CDR3: CASSPNRENTEAFF. In DNA form, the CDR3 reads TGTGCCAGCTCACCCAACAGGGAGAACACTGAAGCTTTCTTT.

The J gene is TRBJ2-7, the V gene TRBV6-5; D is unclear. The CDR3 totals 13 residues. Germline assignment: CDR1 MNHEY and CDR2 SVGAGI. V lost 0 bases to trimming and J lost 2 bases, with 5 bases between them. The CDR3 sequence: CASSYSTAYEQYF. CDR3 DNA sequence: TGTGCCAGCAGTTACTCGACTGCCTACGAGCAGTACTTC.